One and the same sample provided the 11 T cell receptor beta chains below, sequenced in a study of blood T cells in healthy people across ages. Next came a second PCR, run for roughly 6 to 11 cycles, which used a sample-barcoded 5' primer along with a J-beta primer mix. One entry per CDR3 protein, called by TCRdb with MiXCR from the 5' RACE reads. This table holds 1 million or so distinct CDR3 sequences, around 25% found once. The data also belong to a second study, concerning T cells of mothers and their children.

Sequencing used blood. These receptors all come from a girl aged 2-10 years in good health.

The V gene is TRBV5-6, the J gene TRBJ2-1; D unresolved. The CDR3 length is 15 residues. V dropped 4 bases and J dropped 0 bases, with 11 bases sitting between them. Germline loops: CDR1 SGHDT, CDR2 YYEEEE. The CDR3 sequence is CASSPRANSYNEQFF. In DNA form, the CDR3 reads TGTGCCAGCAGCCCCCGAGCGAACTCCTACAATGAGCAGTTCTTC.

This clonotype was seen a few times. The chain employs TRBV7-2 and TRBJ2-7; D is perhaps TRBD1 or TRBD2 (5 bases each). Germline V gene sequence: CDR1 SGHTA, CDR2 FQGNSA. This CDR3 region has 14 residues. Trimming removed 1 base from V and 8 bases from J, with 15 bases in between. This CDR3 is CASSLGRGPPQQYF. In DNA form, the CDR3 reads TGTGCCAGCAGCTTAGGAAGGGGACCCCCCCAGCAGTACTTC.

In its sample, this clonotype was seen a few times. This chain connects TRBV12-3 or TRBV12-4 to TRBJ2-1; D remains unclear. This CDR3 has 16 amino acids. Trimming shortened V by 3 bases and J by 7 bases, and 19 bases separated the two germline ends. CDR3 DNA sequence: TGTGCCAGCAGTTTCTTTTTTCGTGCCGCGGCGAATGAGCAGTTCTTC. This translates into CASSFFFRAAANEQFF.

This clonotype came up a few times. The J gene is TRBJ2-7, the V gene TRBV29-1; 11 nucleotides match TRBD1. The CDR3 loop spans 13 amino acids. V was pared by 6 bases and J by 2 bases, with 3 bases of the junction left unmatched. From germline, CDR1 is SQVTM and CDR2 ANQGSEA. DNA for the CDR3: TGCAGCGTGGGGACAGGGGGACCCTACGAGCAGTACTTC. Encoded protein: CSVGTGGPYEQYF.

The chain couples TRBV4-2 to TRBJ1-1; D remains unclear. The CDR3 has 15 residues. V was cut by 0 bases and J by 2 bases, with 10 bases left in between. Germline V gene data show CDR1 as LGHNA and CDR2 as YNFKEQ. CDR3 residues: CASSQEVTPNTEAFF. The DNA for the CDR3 is TGTGCCAGCAGCCAAGAAGTCACTCCAAACACTGAAGCTTTCTTT.

This clonotype has a count of ten or more. The chain uses TRBV20-1 and TRBJ2-5; D ambiguous. Trimming left V 0 bases short and J 3 bases short, with 5 bases between. The CDR3 has 12 amino acids. Germline V CDR1 and CDR2: DFQATT, SNEGSKA (reference sequence). This CDR3 is CSARDLEETQYF. The CDR3 bases are TGCAGTGCTAGAGATCTGGAAGAGACCCAGTACTTC.

The V call is TRBV18, the J call TRBJ1-4; D is possibly TRBD1 (5 bases). Germline V gene data show CDR1 as KGHSH and CDR2 as LQKENI. With 3 bases removed from V and 11 bases from J, the gap between germline ends came to 19 bases. CDR3 length: 15 residues. This chain's CDR3 is CASSPSQGSNPKLFF. The DNA of the CDR3 is TGTGCCAGCTCACCGTCTCAGGGTAGTAATCCCAAACTGTTTTTT.

The sample holds a few counts of this clonotype. The V and J genes are TRBV7-9 and TRBJ1-4; possibly TRBD1 for D (6 bases). The length of the CDR3 is 16 residues. Germline V gene data show CDR1 as SEHNR and CDR2 as FQNEAQ (reference sequence). V was clipped by 5 bases and J by 0 bases, with 13 bases between them. CDR3 in DNA: TGTGCCAGCAGCGAGCGACAGGACTCAACTAATGAAAAACTGTTTTTT. It translates to CASSERQDSTNEKLFF.

This chain joins TRBV7-9 and TRBJ1-2; no definite D call. There are 15 residues in the CDR3. In germline, CDR1 is SEHNR, CDR2 FQNEAQ (reference sequence). V was trimmed by 3 bases and J by 8 bases, leaving 19 bases between them. Here the CDR3 reads CASSFRSQDVDGYTF. CDR3 coding DNA: TGTGCCAGCAGCTTTAGATCCCAGGATGTGGACGGCTACACCTTC.

This chain uses TRBV7-9 with TRBJ2-7; weak D call: TRBD2 (5 bases). Germline loops: CDR1 SEHNR, CDR2 FQNEAQ (reference sequence). This CDR3 comprises 13 residues. V was cut by 7 bases and J by 3 bases, with 13 bases left in between. The CDR3 reads CASIRLGDYEQYF. Here the CDR3 DNA reads TGTGCCAGCATTCGACTGGGAGACTACGAGCAGTACTTC.

This clonotype was recorded a few times. The chain joins TRBV6-2 or TRBV6-3 to TRBJ2-4; 8 bases match TRBD1. Germline CDR1 is MNHEY and CDR2 is SVGEGT. CDR3 length: 15 amino acids. J lost 4 bases, V lost 4 bases, and 6 bases had no gene match. Here the CDR3 reads CASSSGGKEKNIQYF. In DNA, the CDR3 is TGTGCCAGCAGTTCAGGGGGCAAGGAGAAAAACATTCAGTACTTC.